A single sample is the source of the 30 T cell receptor beta chains below, sequenced in a study of blood T cells in healthy people across ages (dated by TCRdb to about 2015). The library was built by means of 5' RACE. Sequenced using an Illumina HiSeq 2500. A second PCR of roughly 7 to 12 cycles was run with a J-beta primer mix and a sample-barcoded 5' primer. TCRdb trimmed the raw reads at Q25, called clones with MiXCR and kept productive beta chains. Every CDR3 protein is listed once, alongside the most common genes and DNA of its rows. The sample records about 1.7 million distinct CDR3 sequences, 25% to 30% of which are singletons. Of the sample, about 7.7% falls within the top ten clones. The specimen was blood. The receptors were sampled from a woman in her twenties or thirties in good health.

V gene TRBV5-1 combines with J gene TRBJ2-5; 10 bases line up with TRBD2. This CDR3 has 13 amino acids. The V gene end was trimmed by 6 bases and the J gene end by 11 bases; junction bases not matched to a gene: 10. Germline CDR1 is SGHRS and CDR2 is YFSETQ. DNA of the CDR3: TGCGCCAGCAATCTAGCGGGGGCCGGTGAGCAGTACTTC. This encodes CASNLAGAGEQYF.

This clonotype was counted many times. The chain employs TRBV12-3 or TRBV12-4 and TRBJ2-7, with a possible D match to TRBD1 (6 bases). Trimming left V 5 bases short and J 6 bases short, with 14 bases between. The CDR3 sequence is 13 residues long. The CDR3 spells CASSLEGRGEQYF. The CDR3 bases are TGTGCCAGCAGTCTTGAGGGCAGGGGCGAGCAGTACTTC.

The chain carries TRBV5-1 and TRBJ1-4; possibly TRBD1 for D (6 bases). The CDR3 is made up of 14 amino acids. The V gene's germline CDR1 is SGHRS and CDR2 YFSETQ. The germline V and J ends were trimmed by 4 bases and 5 bases, with 12 bases remaining between them. CDR3 region: CASSKQGENEKLFF. DNA of the CDR3: TGCGCCAGCAGCAAACAGGGAGAGAATGAAAAACTGTTTTTT.

Note on this clonotype: A much larger clone is a single base away; this may be a read error. J is TRBJ2-4 and V is TRBV10-1; 11 nucleotides match TRBD2. The CDR3 covers 16 residues. V gave up 4 bases and J gave up 13 bases; unmatched junction bases: 15. Germline V gene lookup returns CDR1 WNHNN and CDR2 SYGVQD (reference sequence). CDR3 coding DNA: TGCGCCAGCAGTGGGGCCGGGACTAGCGGCTACAATGAGCAGTACTTC. It codes for CASSGAGTSGYNEQYF.

This clonotype was seen only a few times. The chain carries TRBV7-9 and TRBJ2-5, with 11 bases identical to TRBD1. The V gene's germline CDR1 is SEHNR and CDR2 FQNEAQ (reference sequence). The CDR3 spans 16 residues. J lost 5 bases, V lost 3 bases, and 8 bases had no gene match. The CDR3 coding sequence is TGTGCCAGCAGCTTGGACGGGACAGGGGGAAGGGAGACCCAGTACTTC. Translation: CASSLDGTGGRETQYF.

This chain uses TRBV18 with TRBJ2-7, with D tentatively TRBD1 or TRBD2 (5 bases each). Trimming pared 6 bases from V and 5 bases from J, leaving 17 bases between. Germline V gives CDR1 KGHSH, CDR2 LQKENI. CDR3 length: 14 amino acids. CDR3 residues: CASSSTGTLDEQYF. DNA for the CDR3: TGTGCCAGCTCGTCAACCGGGACGTTAGACGAGCAGTACTTC.

V usage is TRBV7-9 and J usage is TRBJ2-1; TRBD2 matches at 9 bases. The CDR3 is 18 amino acids. Germline V gene lookup returns CDR1 SEHNR and CDR2 FQNEAQ (reference sequence). The V gene end was trimmed by 1 base and the J gene end by 0 bases; junction bases not matched to a gene: 7. CDR3 residues: CASSLDLAGPFSYNEQFF. For the CDR3, the DNA is TGTGCCAGCAGCTTAGATCTAGCGGGGCCTTTCTCCTACAATGAGCAGTTCTTC.

This clonotype appeared a single time. This may be a read error, as it is one base from a much larger clone. The chain uses TRBV4-2 and TRBJ2-7, with TRBD2 identical over 9 bases. The CDR3 is 16 amino acids. Germline lookup yields CDR1 LGHNA and CDR2 YNFKEQ. V dropped 1 base and J dropped 4; count of bases not matched to a gene: 8. This chain's CDR3 is CASSQGSGRQNYEQYF. The CDR3 nucleotides are TGTGCCAGCAGCCAAGGGAGCGGGAGGCAAAATTACGAGCAGTACTTC.

J is TRBJ2-7 and V is TRBV20-1; TRBD2 matches at 10 bases. Germline CDR1 reads DFQATT; CDR2 reads SNEGSKA (reference sequence). This CDR3 is built from 13 residues. With 5 bases clipped from V and 7 bases from J, the junction kept 8 bases outside the gene matches. CDR3 residues: CSASGLAVWEQYF. DNA for the CDR3: TGCAGTGCTTCCGGACTAGCGGTCTGGGAGCAGTACTTC.

Worth noting for this clonotype: A much larger clone lies one base from this, so it may be a read error. This chain connects TRBV20-1 to TRBJ2-6, with no clear D. Germline V gene lookup returns CDR1 DFQATT and CDR2 SNEGSKA (reference sequence). This CDR3 has 15 residues. The CDR3 sequence: CSAHRTQSGVNVLTF. The CDR3 DNA reads as TGCAGTGCCCACAGAACTCAATCTGGGGTCAACGTCCTGACTTTC.

This clonotype has at least ten counts. Here the CDR3 DNA reads TGCGCCAGCAGCAGCCCGGACAGATACTATGGCTACACCTTC. It translates to CASSSPDRYYGYTF. The V gene is TRBV5-1, the J gene TRBJ1-2, with D perhaps matching TRBD1 (6 bases). Trimming stripped 4 bases from V and 3 bases from J, with 13 bases between. CDR3 length: 14 amino acids. Germline loops: CDR1 SGHRS, CDR2 YFSETQ.

A word on this clonotype: One end of the junction does not line up with germline, which may come from a read error. V usage is TRBV7-9 and J usage is TRBJ1-2, with 7 bases matching TRBD1. The CDR3 is 15 residues long. Germline-derived CDR1 and CDR2 are SEHNR and FQNEAQ (reference sequence). The CDR3 loop is CATSPQGRTGDVYTF. CDR3 sequence (DNA): TGTGCCACCAGCCCCCAAGGTCGGACAGGCGACGTCTACACCTTC.

The chain employs TRBV24-1 and TRBJ2-4; 10 bases fit TRBD1. Germline V gene data show CDR1 as KGHDR and CDR2 as SFDVKD. The CDR3 length is 13 residues. With 8 bases clipped from V and 10 bases from J, the junction kept 7 bases outside the gene matches. For the CDR3, the DNA is TGTGCCACCATGGACAGGGGGTTGGGGATTCAGTACTTC. Translating it yields CATMDRGLGIQYF.

The chain joins TRBV7-2 to TRBJ1-5; weak D call: TRBD1 (5 bases). Trimming left V 1 base short and J 7 bases short, with 14 bases between. The CDR3 length is 15 residues. The germline gives CDR1 SGHTA, CDR2 FQGNSA. The CDR3 is CASSLGGRGEQPQHF. As DNA, the CDR3 is TGTGCCAGCAGCTTAGGGGGTAGGGGTGAACAGCCCCAGCATTTT.

Comment on this clonotype: This clone may be a read error of a much larger clone one base away. This CDR3 reads CANSAGAATNEKLFF. In DNA form, the CDR3 reads TGTGCCAACAGCGCCGGGGCCGCAACTAATGAAAAACTGTTTTTT. The chain recombines TRBV7-2 with TRBJ1-4, with a tentative D call TRBD1 (5 bases). The CDR3 totals 15 residues. Germline CDR1 is SGHTA and CDR2 is FQGNSA. Drawing the rest from reference TRBV7-2 and TRBJ1-4, the complete variable domain is GAGVSQSPSNKVTEKGKDVELRCDPISGHTALYWYRQSLGQGLEFLIYFQGNSAPDKSGLPSDRFSAERTGGSVSTLTIQRTQQEDSAVYLCANSAGAATNEKLFFGSGTQLSVL.

Details on this clonotype: Compared with germline, one end of the junction differs, possibly owing to a read error. The CDR3 loop is CASKTGGRSEANVLTF. CDR3 nucleotides: TGTGCCAGCAAAACAGGGGGTCGCTCTGAGGCCAACGTCCTGACTTTC. J is TRBJ2-6 and V is TRBV12-3 or TRBV12-4; 8 bases are a match to TRBD1. The CDR3 extends over 16 amino acids.

The chain combines TRBV29-1 with TRBJ1-1; D is unclear. Germline CDR1 SQVTM, CDR2 ANQGSEA. The CDR3 has 11 residues. Trimming left V 4 bases short and J 4 bases short, with 7 bases between. CDR3 residues: CSVVAATEAFF. CDR3 nucleotides: TGCAGCGTTGTGGCGGCCACTGAAGCTTTCTTT. Looking up the rest from reference TRBV29-1 and TRBJ1-1 gives the full variable domain: SAVISQKPSRDICQRGTSLTIQCQVDSQVTMMFWYRQQPGQSLTLIATANQGSEATYESGFVIDKFPISRPNLTFSTLTVSNMSPEDSSIYLCSVVAATEAFFGQGTRLTVV.

This sequence joins TRBV11-2 and TRBJ1-1; a weak D match, TRBD1 (5 bases). The V and J ends lost 9 bases and 0 bases respectively, with 17 bases between them. This CDR3 contains 15 residues. Germline CDR1 SGHAT, CDR2 FQNNGV. DNA of the CDR3: TGTGCCAGTATGACGCAGGGAATGATGAACACTGAAGCTTTCTTT. Amino acids: CASMTQGMMNTEAFF.

The V call is TRBV2, the J call TRBJ2-7; perhaps D is TRBD1 or TRBD2 (5 bases each). Germline lookup yields CDR1 SNHLY and CDR2 FYNNEI. The CDR3 consists of 13 residues. Trimming took off 10 bases at V and 7 bases at J, with 20 bases between the two ends. CDR3 nucleotide sequence: TGTGCCACCTTCCGGGACGGATACAATGAGCAGTACTTC. Translation gives CATFRDGYNEQYF. Looking up the rest from reference TRBV2 and TRBJ2-7 gives the full variable domain: EPEVTQTPSHQVTQMGQEVILRCVPISNHLYFYWYRQILGQKVEFLVSFYNNEISEKSEIFDDQFSVERPDGSNFTLKIRSTKLEDSAMYFCATFRDGYNEQYFGPGTRLTVT.

With regard to this clonotype: A much larger clone differs by one base, so this may be a read error. This chain joins TRBV6-5 and TRBJ1-2; 7 bases align to TRBD1. CDR1 and CDR2 (germline): MNHEY, SVGAGI. The CDR3 extends over 14 amino acids. J was trimmed by 8 bases and V by 4 bases; bases with no gene match: 10. The CDR3 protein is CASSSPGGSGGYTF. CDR3 coding DNA: TGTGCCAGCAGTTCCCCAGGGGGGAGTGGCGGCTACACCTTC.

This clonotype came up a few times. The chain is built from TRBV7-9 and TRBJ2-4; TRBD1 aligns across 9 bases. Trimming at V came to 4 bases and at J to 7 bases, leaving 5 bases not matched to a gene. The CDR3 length is 14 residues. CDR1 SEHNR and CDR2 FQNEAQ come from the germline V gene (reference sequence). CDR3 DNA: TGTGCCAGCAGCTCGGACAGGGGAGGGAACATTCAGTACTTC. It encodes CASSSDRGGNIQYF.

This sequence joins TRBV20-1 and TRBJ1-2; TRBD1 is a possible D gene (5 bases). Germline V gives CDR1 DFQATT, CDR2 SNEGSKA (reference sequence). The CDR3 contains 14 residues. V was pared by 3 bases and J by 6 bases, with 17 bases between. Written as DNA, the CDR3 is TGCAGTGCTAGTATTCCGGGACGGATAGATGGCTACACCTTC. It translates to CSASIPGRIDGYTF.

This clonotype was observed a few times. V and J are TRBV20-1 and TRBJ2-5; D possibly corresponds to TRBD2 (5 bases). Germline CDR1 DFQATT, CDR2 SNEGSKA (reference sequence). The CDR3 is 13 residues long. Between the trimmed V and J ends, which lost 6 bases and 5 bases, there was a span of 16 bases. CDR3 in DNA: TGCAGTGCAATAGGAGGCTCTGGGGAGACCCAGTACTTC. Translating gives CSAIGGSGETQYF.

The genes are TRBV18 and TRBJ1-2; a weak D match, TRBD1 (5 bases). V was shortened by 1 base and J by 0 bases, with 12 bases between the two germline ends. This CDR3 comprises 16 residues. The V gene's germline CDR1 is KGHSH and CDR2 LQKENI. In DNA form, the CDR3 reads TGTGCCAGCTCACCACTAGACAGACCAACTAACTATGGCTACACCTTC. As protein: CASSPLDRPTNYGYTF.

The V call is TRBV5-1, the J call TRBJ2-3; tentative D call: TRBD1 (5 bases). Looked up from germline, CDR1 is SGHRS and CDR2 is YFSETQ. V was trimmed by 2 bases and J by 6 bases, leaving 22 bases between them. The CDR3 extends over 17 amino acids. CDR3 residues: CASSFLIAAGALDTQYF. DNA of the CDR3: TGCGCCAGCAGCTTCTTAATTGCGGCTGGGGCCTTGGATACGCAGTATTTT.

V gene TRBV7-2 combines with J gene TRBJ2-3; TRBD2 aligns across 15 bases. The CDR3 extends over 18 amino acids. Germline assignment: CDR1 SGHTA and CDR2 FQGNSA. V lost 5 bases, J lost 2 bases, and 8 bases stayed unmatched. DNA for the CDR3: TGTGCCAGCAGCCCTCGGACTAGCGGGAGGGGTCCCACAGATACGCAGTATTTT. It is translated as CASSPRTSGRGPTDTQYF.

This clonotype appeared many times. The chain joins TRBV7-2 to TRBJ2-3, with 10 bases matching TRBD2. V shed 5 bases, J shed 1 base, and the junction held 6 bases outside the gene matches. Germline values: CDR1 SGHTA, CDR2 FQGNSA. CDR3 length: 16 residues. The CDR3 reads CASSQTGTSGTDTQYF. In DNA form, the CDR3 reads TGTGCCAGCAGCCAAACCGGGACTAGCGGCACAGATACGCAGTATTTT. The full variable domain, rest sourced from reference TRBV7-2 and TRBJ2-3, is GAGVSQSPSNKVTEKGKDVELRCDPISGHTALYWYRQSLGQGLEFLIYFQGNSAPDKSGLPSDRFSAERTGGSVSTLTIQRTQQEDSAVYLCASSQTGTSGTDTQYFGPGTRLTVL.

Points on this clonotype: Given a much more abundant clone one base away, this may be a read error. The genes are TRBV7-9 and TRBJ2-1, with 7 bases lining up with TRBD1. Germline CDR1 SEHNR, CDR2 FQNEAQ (reference sequence). This CDR3 spans 14 amino acids. V shed 5 bases and J 13 bases; nucleotides not matched to a gene: 14. The CDR3 bases are TGTGCCAGCAGCCCGGGACAGCAACAAGAGACCCAGTTCTTC. It specifies CASSPGQQQETQFF. Together with reference TRBV7-9 and TRBJ2-1, the CDR3 gives the full variable domain: DTGVSQNPRHKITKRGQNVTFRCDPISEHNRLYWYRQTLGQGPEFLTYFQNEAQLEKSRLLSDRFSAERPKGSFSTLEIQRTEQGDSAMYLCASSPGQQQETQFFGPGTRLTVL.

V is TRBV4-3 and J is TRBJ2-5; no definite D call. V was pared by 0 bases and J by 5 bases, with 10 bases between. This CDR3 spans 14 amino acids. Germline CDR1 and CDR2: LGHNA and YSLEER. The CDR3 bases are TGCGCCAGCAGCCAAGATGGAGAGCCGGAGACCCAGTACTTC. Encoded protein: CASSQDGEPETQYF.

This clonotype came up many times. V usage is TRBV4-3 and J usage is TRBJ1-2; D is ambiguous. In germline, CDR1 is LGHNA, CDR2 YSLEER. This CDR3 has 14 amino acids. Deletions cut 1 base from V and 8 bases from J, with 14 bases between. CDR3 coding DNA: TGCGCCAGCAGCCAAGTCTATGGTGGTGTCGGCTACACCTTC. Encoded protein: CASSQVYGGVGYTF.